These 12 T cell receptor beta chains share one sample of origin, sequenced in a study of cytotoxic CD8 clonotypes in ibrutinib-treated CLL. The method was immunoSEQ multiplex PCR; TCRdb's version includes in-frame clones alone and lacks a portion of them. This sample has 150,000 to 200,000 clones, with approximately 91% found just once. The sample was PBMCs, taken at disease progression, from a patient treated with ibrutinib. The source is a human donor with chronic lymphocytic leukemia.

The chain links TRBV9 to TRBJ2-1; 7 bases line up with TRBD2. The CDR3 has 15 residues. With 3 bases clipped from V and 8 bases from J, the junction kept 11 bases outside the gene matches. CDR1 and CDR2 from the germline V gene are SGDLS and YYNGEE. The CDR3, as DNA: TGTGCCAGCAGCGCCCGGGGACGGGGGGTCGATGAGCAGTTCTTC. It yields the protein CASSARGRGVDEQFF.

V and J are TRBV19 and TRBJ2-7; unclear D gene. The CDR3 spans 12 residues. Deletions cut 4 bases from V and 2 bases from J, with 6 bases between. CDR1 and CDR2 from the germline V gene are LNHDA and SQIVND (reference sequence). The DNA for the CDR3 is TGTGCCAGTAGTACCCAGACCTACGAGCAGTACTTC. Encoded protein: CASSTQTYEQYF.

The V gene is TRBV19, the J gene TRBJ1-5; D is unclear. The germline CDR1 and CDR2 sequences are LNHDA and SQIVND (reference sequence). Trimming cost V 4 bases and J 5 bases, with 12 bases left between them. There are 14 residues in the CDR3. DNA for the CDR3: TGTGCCAGTAGTAGGAAAGGTGACGATCAGCCCCAGCATTTT. Amino acids: CASSRKGDDQPQHF.

The rearrangement links TRBV4-1 to TRBJ1-5, with D possibly being TRBD1 (5 bases). Germline assignment: CDR1 MGHRA and CDR2 YSYEKL. This CDR3 is built from 16 residues. V was trimmed by 1 base and J by 3 bases, leaving 13 bases between them. CDR3 region: CASSQGSGTLNQPQHF. The CDR3 DNA reads TGCGCCAGCAGCCAAGGCAGCGGGACTCTCAATCAGCCCCAGCATTTT.

The chain couples TRBV27 to TRBJ2-7; D could derive from TRBD1 or TRBD2 (5 bases each). Deletions cut 4 bases from V and 2 bases from J, with 15 bases between. Germline V lookup: CDR1 MNHEY, CDR2 SMNVEV (reference sequence). The CDR3 is 15 residues long. In DNA form, the CDR3 reads TGTGCCAGCAGTTCCCCCGGGACGGTTGCCTACGAGCAGTACTTC. It codes for CASSSPGTVAYEQYF.

This sequence joins TRBV6-6 and TRBJ1-5; 8 nucleotides align to TRBD1. The germline V gene encodes CDR1 MNHNY and CDR2 SVGAGI (reference sequence). The ends lost 6 bases at V and 6 bases at J; junction bases unmatched: 10. The CDR3 totals 15 residues. The CDR3 here is CASRPDREGTQPQHF. DNA of the CDR3: TGTGCCAGCAGGCCGGACAGGGAGGGTACTCAGCCCCAGCATTTT.

J is TRBJ1-2 and V is TRBV6-5, with D unclear. Deletions cut 6 bases from V and 0 bases from J, with 5 bases between. The CDR3 extends over 12 amino acids. Germline CDR1 reads MNHEY; CDR2 reads SVGAGI. The CDR3 sequence: CASRQANYGYTF. The DNA for the CDR3 is TGTGCCAGCAGGCAAGCTAACTATGGCTACACCTTC.

The V gene is TRBV15, the J gene TRBJ2-2; D not resolved. Germline V gene data show CDR1 as LNHNV and CDR2 as YYDKDF (reference sequence). Trimming left V 2 bases short and J 4 bases short, with 8 bases between. This CDR3 region has 14 residues. The CDR3 reads CATSRYRGTGELFF. CDR3 coding DNA: TGTGCCACCAGCAGATACAGAGGCACCGGGGAGCTGTTTTTT.

This rearrangement joins TRBV28 to TRBJ2-5; 9 bases are a match to TRBD1. The V segment lost 5 bases and the J segment 2 bases; nucleotides outside the gene matches: 3. This CDR3 is 14 amino acids long. The germline CDR1 and CDR2 sequences are MDHEN and SYDVKM. In nucleotides, the CDR3 is TGTGCCAGCAGTCACGGACAGGGGCAAGAGACCCAGTACTTC. Its translation is CASSHGQGQETQYF.

The genes are TRBV2 and TRBJ2-7, with 11 bases matching TRBD2. The V segment lost 3 bases and the J segment 2 bases; nucleotides outside the gene matches: 3. From germline, CDR1 is SNHLY and CDR2 FYNNEI. The CDR3 consists of 15 residues. CDR3 coding DNA: TGTGCCAGCAGTGATATAGCGGGAGGGCCCTACGAGCAGTACTTC. Its protein product is CASSDIAGGPYEQYF.

The chain carries TRBV11-3 and TRBJ1-3, with D tentatively TRBD1 (5 bases). The CDR3 contains 13 residues. CDR1 SGHNT and CDR2 YENEEA come from the germline V gene. Trimming removed 7 bases at V and 0 bases at J, with 7 bases between. The CDR3 DNA is TGTGCCAGCACGGACATCTCTGGAAACACCATATATTTT. Protein product: CASTDISGNTIYF. The full variable domain, completed using reference TRBV11-3 and TRBJ1-3, is EAGVVQSPRYKIIEKKQPVAFWCNPISGHNTLYWYLQNLGQGPELLIRYENEEAVDDSQLPKDRFSAERLKGVDSTLKIQPAELGDSAVYLCASTDISGNTIYFGEGSWLTVV.

The chain has TRBV23-1 and TRBJ2-7; D is uncertain. TRBV23-1 is recorded as an ORF, its role being uncertain. Trimming removed 2 bases from V and 0 bases from J, with 14 bases in between. CDR3 length equals 16 residues. CDR3 protein: CASSQLHDVTSYEQYF. In DNA, the CDR3 is TGCGCCAGCAGTCAACTCCACGATGTAACCTCCTACGAGCAGTACTTC.